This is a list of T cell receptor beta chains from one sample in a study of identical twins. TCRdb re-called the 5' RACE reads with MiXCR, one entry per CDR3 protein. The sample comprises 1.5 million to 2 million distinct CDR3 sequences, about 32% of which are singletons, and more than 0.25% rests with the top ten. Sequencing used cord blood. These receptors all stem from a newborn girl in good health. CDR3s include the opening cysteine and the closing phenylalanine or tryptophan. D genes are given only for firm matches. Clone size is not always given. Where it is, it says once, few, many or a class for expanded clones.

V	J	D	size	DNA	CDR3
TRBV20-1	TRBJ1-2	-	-	TGCAGTGCTACTCAAGGAAATGGCTACACCTTC	CSATQGNGYTF
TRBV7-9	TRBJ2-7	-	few	TGTGCCAGCAGCTCAACAGGGCACGCCTACGAGCAGTACTTC	CASSSTGHAYEQYF
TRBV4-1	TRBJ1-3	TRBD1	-	TGCGCCAGCAGCCAGGCCGGGACAGGGAGGGGAAACACCATATATTTT	CASSQAGTGRGNTIYF
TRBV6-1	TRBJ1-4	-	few	TGTGCCAGCACCTCGGGGGGGACTCCTAATGAAAAACTGTTTTTT	CASTSGGTPNEKLFF
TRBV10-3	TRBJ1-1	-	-	TGTGCCATCAGTGGGGCCAACGGGGCTAACACTGAAGCTTTCTTT	CAISGANGANTEAFF
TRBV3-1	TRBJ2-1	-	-	TGTGCCAGCAGCCAAGTCTTCTCCGACAGATACTGCAATGAGCAGTTCTTC	CASSQVFSDRYCNEQFF
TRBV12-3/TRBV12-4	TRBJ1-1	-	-	TGTGCCAGCAGTTTACGGGGGGCGCGGGGAGTGAACACTGAAGCTTTCTTT	CASSLRGARGVNTEAFF
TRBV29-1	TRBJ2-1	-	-	TGCAGCGCTTTCTCCGGGAGTCGGCAGTTCTTC	CSAFSGSRQFF
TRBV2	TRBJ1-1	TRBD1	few	TGTGCCAGCAGTTCTCAGGGGGTGGTGAACACTGAAGCTTTCTTT	CASSSQGVVNTEAFF
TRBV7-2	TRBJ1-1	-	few	TGTGCCAGCAGCCCCGGGGTTAAGGGGAGCACTGAAGCTTTCTTT	CASSPGVKGSTEAFF
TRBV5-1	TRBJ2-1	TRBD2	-	TGCGCCAGCAGCCGGGTAGCGGGGGAATACAATGAGCAGTTCTTC	CASSRVAGEYNEQFF
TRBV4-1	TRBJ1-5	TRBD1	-	TGCGCCAGCAGCCGACAGGGAGGCCCGATAGTAGGTCAGCCCCAGCATTTT	CASSRQGGPIVGQPQHF
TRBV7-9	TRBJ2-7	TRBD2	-	TGTGCCAGCAGGCCATCTAGCGGTTCCTACAATGAGCAGTACTTC	CASRPSSGSYNEQYF
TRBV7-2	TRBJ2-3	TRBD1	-	TGTGCCAGCAGCTTAGAGAGGACAGGTACAGGCGATACGCAGTATTTT	CASSLERTGTGDTQYF
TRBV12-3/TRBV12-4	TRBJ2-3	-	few	TGTGCCAGCAGTTTTGGCAGCGATAGCACAGATACGCAGTATTTT	CASSFGSDSTDTQYF
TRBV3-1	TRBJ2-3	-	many	TGCGCCAGCAGCCAAGGACCTAGCACAGATACGCAGTATTTT	CASSQGPSTDTQYF
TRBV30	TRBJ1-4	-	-	TGTGCCTGGAGTGTACGGCGGGAAAATGAAAAACTGTTTTTT	CAWSVRRENEKLFF
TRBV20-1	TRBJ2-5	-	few	TGCAGTGCTAGCCCCTACCAAGAGACCCAGTACTTC	CSASPYQETQYF
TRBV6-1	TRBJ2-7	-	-	TGTGCCAGCAGTGAAGGGGTGTATTCCTACGAGCAGTACTTC	CASSEGVYSYEQYF
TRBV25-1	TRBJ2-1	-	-	TGTGCCAGCAGTGAATATTCCGGGGGCAATGAGCAGTTCTTC	CASSEYSGGNEQFF
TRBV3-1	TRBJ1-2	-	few	TGTGCCAGCAGCCAAGGCGGGCAGCTTACCTACACCTTC	CASSQGGQLTYTF
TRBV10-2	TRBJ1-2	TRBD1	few	TGCGCCAGCAGAACGACAGGGGGCGAGGACTATGGCTACACCTTC	CASRTTGGEDYGYTF
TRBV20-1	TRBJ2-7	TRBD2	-	TGCAGTGCTAGAGATGGACTAGCTCGGGACTACGAGCAGTACTTC	CSARDGLARDYEQYF
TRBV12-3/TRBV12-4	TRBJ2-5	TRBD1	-	TGTGCCAGCAGTTTCCGTCGACAGGGGAATAGGGAGACCCAGTACTTC	CASSFRRQGNRETQYF